This T cell receptor beta chain is from a study of PD-1 blockade in classical Hodgkin lymphoma. Time point denoted: cycle 4 day 1 (C4D1), after five to seven weeks of nivolumab. The patients all showed relapse after autologous stem cell transplantation, while their brentuximab vedotin exposure varied. Progressive disease, partial response or complete response was each patient's best response. The trim removed 0 bases at V and 4 bases at J, leaving 0 bases unmatched. This CDR3 is 14 amino acids long. Germline CDR1 reads LGHNA; CDR2 reads YNFKEQ. The table came from immunoSEQ multiplex PCR; TCRdb's copy has only in-frame clones and leaves some out. The repertoire includes over 50,000 clones, about 85% of them detected once, and about 8.1% sits in the top ten.

The gene calls are TRBV4-2 and TRBJ2-3, with 8 bases that match TRBD2. This TCR derives from a human donor with classical Hodgkin lymphoma. The material was peripheral blood mononuclear cells (PBMCs), obtained before the fourth cycle of nivolumab. The CDR3 region has the DNA TGTGCCAGCAGCCAAGATAGCGGGGCAGATACGCAGTATTTT. Translation gives CASSQDSGADTQYF.